This TCR beta chain was recovered during a study of T-cell reconstitution after alpha-beta-depleted transplantation in children. Findings and caveats of the study: In patients about two months after transplant, alpha-beta T cells reportedly arose from several hundred expanded graft clones. From surviving recipient T cells and thymic progenitors came the high day-60 TCRbeta diversity observed in some patients. One year after transplant, T-cell counts and diversity came mostly from newly produced T cells.

This clonotype was counted a few times. What it binds is unknown. Unique molecular identifiers were used to barcode this TCRbeta library. Via MiXCR, TCRdb re-called the PCR reads, giving one row per CDR3 protein. This sample has 300,000 to 350,000 distinct CDR3 sequences; 15% to 20% occur once, and the top ten carry roughly 41%. The V end was cut by 0 bases, the J end by 0 bases, with 13 bases between. Germline-derived CDR1 and CDR2 are SGHRS and YFSETQ. The CDR3 length is 18 residues. The material was PBMCs, mostly from graft donor cells, obtained 360 days after TCRalphabeta/CD19-depleted stem cell transplant. This TCR was recovered from a male patient between 2 and 10 years old who had a stem cell transplant for acute lymphoblastic leukemia, so the T cells may come from the graft donor. The chain recombines TRBV5-1 with TRBJ2-6; no reliable D call. CDR3 protein: CASSLGDMEYSGANVLTF. CDR3 DNA sequence: TGCGCCAGCAGCTTGGGTGACATGGAGTACTCTGGGGCCAACGTCCTGACTTTC.